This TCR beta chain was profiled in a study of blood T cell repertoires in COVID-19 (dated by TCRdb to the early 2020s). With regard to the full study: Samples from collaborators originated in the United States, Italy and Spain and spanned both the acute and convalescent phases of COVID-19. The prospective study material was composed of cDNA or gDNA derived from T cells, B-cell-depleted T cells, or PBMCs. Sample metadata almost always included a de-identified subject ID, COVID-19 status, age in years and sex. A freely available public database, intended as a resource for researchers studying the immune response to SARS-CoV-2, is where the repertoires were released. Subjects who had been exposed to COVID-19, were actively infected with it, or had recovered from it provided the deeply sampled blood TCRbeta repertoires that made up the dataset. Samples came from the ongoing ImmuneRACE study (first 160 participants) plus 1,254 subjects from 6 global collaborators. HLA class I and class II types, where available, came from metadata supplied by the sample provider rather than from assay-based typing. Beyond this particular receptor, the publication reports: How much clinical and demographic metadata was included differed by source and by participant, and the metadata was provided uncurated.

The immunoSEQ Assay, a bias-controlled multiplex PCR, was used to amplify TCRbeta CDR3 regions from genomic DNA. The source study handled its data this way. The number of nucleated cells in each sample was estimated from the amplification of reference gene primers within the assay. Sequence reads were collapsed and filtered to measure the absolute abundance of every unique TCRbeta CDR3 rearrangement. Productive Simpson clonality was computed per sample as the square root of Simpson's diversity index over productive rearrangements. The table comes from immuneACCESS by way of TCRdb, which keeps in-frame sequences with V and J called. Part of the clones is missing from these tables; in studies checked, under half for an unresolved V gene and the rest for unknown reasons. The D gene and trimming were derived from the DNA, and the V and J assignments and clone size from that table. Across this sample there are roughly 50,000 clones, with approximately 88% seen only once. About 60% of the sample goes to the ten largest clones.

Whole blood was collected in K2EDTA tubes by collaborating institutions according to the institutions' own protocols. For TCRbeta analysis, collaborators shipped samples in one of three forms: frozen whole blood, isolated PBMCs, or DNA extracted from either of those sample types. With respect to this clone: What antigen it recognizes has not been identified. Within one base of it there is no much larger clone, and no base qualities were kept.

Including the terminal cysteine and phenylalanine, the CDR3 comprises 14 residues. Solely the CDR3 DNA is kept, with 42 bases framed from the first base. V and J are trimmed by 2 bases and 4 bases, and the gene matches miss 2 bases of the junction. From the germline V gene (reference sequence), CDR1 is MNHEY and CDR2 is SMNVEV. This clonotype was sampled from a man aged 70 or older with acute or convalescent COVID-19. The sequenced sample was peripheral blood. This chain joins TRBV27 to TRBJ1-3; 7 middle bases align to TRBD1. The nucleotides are TGTGCCAGCAGTTTAGACAGGGACGGAAACACCATATATTTT. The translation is CASSLDRDGNTIYF.